This TCR beta chain was recovered during a study of T-cell memory formation after mild COVID-19. MiXCR was run by TCRdb on the 5' RACE reads, yielding one entry per CDR3 protein. The sample lists 350,000 to 500,000 distinct CDR3 sequences, 20% to 30% occurring once. Sequencing was carried out using PBMCs or a T cell subset sorted from them (not recorded which). This clonotype originated in an adult woman who had mild COVID-19 (a few samples of this study predate the infection). Cell type and time point are not known.

The CDR3 region has the DNA TGTGCCAGCAGACGGGGGACATCTAGCTCCTACGAGCAGTACTTC. Protein: CASRRGTSSSYEQYF. The chain employs TRBV5-6 and TRBJ2-7; tentatively, D is TRBD1 or TRBD2 (6 bases each). The CDR3 covers 15 residues. Trimming stripped 5 bases from V and 0 bases from J, with 15 bases between. CDR1 is SGHDT, CDR2 YYEEEE, per germline.